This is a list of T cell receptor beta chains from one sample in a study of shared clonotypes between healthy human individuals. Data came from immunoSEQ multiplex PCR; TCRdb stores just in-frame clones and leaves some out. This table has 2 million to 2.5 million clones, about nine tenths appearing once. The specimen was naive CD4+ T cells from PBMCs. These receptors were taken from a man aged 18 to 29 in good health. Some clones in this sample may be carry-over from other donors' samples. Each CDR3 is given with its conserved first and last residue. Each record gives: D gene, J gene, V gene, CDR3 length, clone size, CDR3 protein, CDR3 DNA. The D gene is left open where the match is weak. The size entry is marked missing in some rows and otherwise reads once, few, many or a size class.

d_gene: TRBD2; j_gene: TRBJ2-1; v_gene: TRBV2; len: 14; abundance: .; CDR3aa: CATPLAGGYNEQFF; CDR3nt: TGTGCCACCCCACTAGCGGGAGGCTACAATGAGCAGTTCTTC
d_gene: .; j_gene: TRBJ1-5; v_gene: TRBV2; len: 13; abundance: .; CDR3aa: CASTQGQGQPQHF; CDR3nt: TGTGCCAGCACCCAAGGGCAGGGGCAGCCCCAGCATTTT
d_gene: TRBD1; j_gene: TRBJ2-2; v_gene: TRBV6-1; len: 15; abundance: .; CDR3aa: CASLGQVLNTGELFF; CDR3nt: TGTGCCAGCCTAGGACAGGTTCTTAACACCGGGGAGCTGTTTTTT
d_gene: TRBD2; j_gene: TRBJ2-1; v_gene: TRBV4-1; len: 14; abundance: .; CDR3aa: CASRDSGTYNEQFF; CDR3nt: TGCGCCAGCAGGGATAGCGGGACGTACAATGAGCAGTTCTTC
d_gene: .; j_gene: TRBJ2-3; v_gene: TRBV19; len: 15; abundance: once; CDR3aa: CASTAGQPFTDTQYF; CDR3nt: TGTGCCAGTACGGCGGGTCAGCCCTTCACAGATACGCAGTATTTT
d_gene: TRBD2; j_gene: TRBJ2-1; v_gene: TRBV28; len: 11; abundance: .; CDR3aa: CASTRGGEQFF; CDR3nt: TGTGCCAGCACGCGCGGGGGTGAGCAGTTCTTC
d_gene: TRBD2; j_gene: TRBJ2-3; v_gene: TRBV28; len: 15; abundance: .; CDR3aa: CASSLAGGRVDTQYF; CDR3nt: TGTGCCAGCAGTCTAGCGGGAGGGCGGGTAGATACGCAGTATTTT
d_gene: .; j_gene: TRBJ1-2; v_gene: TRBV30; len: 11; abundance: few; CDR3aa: CAWSLNYGYTF; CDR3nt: TGTGCCTGGAGTCTGAACTATGGCTACACCTTC
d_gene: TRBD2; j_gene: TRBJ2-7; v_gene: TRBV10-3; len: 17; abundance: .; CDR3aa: CAISESAGLAGGYEQYF; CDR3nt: TGTGCCATCAGTGAATCCGCGGGACTAGCGGGAGGGTACGAGCAGTACTTC
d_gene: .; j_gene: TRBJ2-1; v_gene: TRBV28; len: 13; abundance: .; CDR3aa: CASSTPTFNEQFF; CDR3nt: TGTGCCAGCAGTACTCCGACGTTCAATGAGCAGTTCTTC
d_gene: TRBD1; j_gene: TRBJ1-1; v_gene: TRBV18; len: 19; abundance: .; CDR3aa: CASSLKDPGQGGWGTEAFF; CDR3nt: TGTGCCAGCTCACTCAAGGATCCGGGACAGGGCGGCTGGGGCACTGAAGCTTTCTTT
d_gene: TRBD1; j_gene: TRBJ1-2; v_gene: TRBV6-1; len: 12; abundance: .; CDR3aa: CASTYSQGGYTF; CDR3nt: TGTGCCAGCACTTATTCACAGGGGGGCTACACCTTC
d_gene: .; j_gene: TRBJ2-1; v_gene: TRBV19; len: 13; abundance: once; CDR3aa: CASSRTEGREQFF; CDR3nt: TGTGCCAGTAGCCGGACTGAGGGAAGGGAGCAGTTCTTC
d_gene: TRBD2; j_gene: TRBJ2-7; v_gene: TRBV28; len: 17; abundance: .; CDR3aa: CASAYPSSGRSRLEQYF; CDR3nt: TGTGCCAGCGCCTACCCATCAAGCGGGAGGTCTCGGCTCGAGCAGTACTTC
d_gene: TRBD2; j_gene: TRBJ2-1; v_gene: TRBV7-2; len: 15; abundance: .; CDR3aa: CASSRSGSVGVEQFF; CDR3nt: TGTGCCAGCAGCCGTAGCGGGAGCGTGGGGGTGGAGCAGTTCTTC
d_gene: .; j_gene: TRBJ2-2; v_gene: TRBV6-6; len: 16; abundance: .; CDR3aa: CASSYSARATTGELFF; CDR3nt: TGTGCCAGCAGTTACTCGGCCAGGGCCACAACCGGGGAGCTGTTTTTT
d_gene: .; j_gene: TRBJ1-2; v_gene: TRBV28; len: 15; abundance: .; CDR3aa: CASSPWTPSNYGYTF; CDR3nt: TGTGCCAGCAGTCCATGGACGCCGTCTAACTATGGCTACACCTTC
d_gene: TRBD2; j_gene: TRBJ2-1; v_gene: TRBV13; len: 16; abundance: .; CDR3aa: CASSLRRLAGNNEQFF; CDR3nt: TGTGCCAGCAGCTTAAGACGACTAGCGGGCAACAATGAGCAGTTCTTC
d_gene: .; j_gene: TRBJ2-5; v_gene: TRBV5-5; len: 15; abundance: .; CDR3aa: CASSLVQGAWETQYF; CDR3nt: TGTGCCAGCAGCTTGGTTCAGGGCGCATGGGAGACCCAGTACTTC
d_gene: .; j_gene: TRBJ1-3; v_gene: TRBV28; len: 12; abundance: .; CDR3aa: CASGLSGNTIYF; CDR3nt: TGTGCCAGCGGGCTCTCTGGAAACACCATATATTTT
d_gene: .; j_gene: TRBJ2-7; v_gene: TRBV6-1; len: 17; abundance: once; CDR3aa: CASSENRAGGWDYEQYF; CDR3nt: TGTGCCAGCAGTGAAAATAGGGCAGGCGGGTGGGACTACGAGCAGTACTTC
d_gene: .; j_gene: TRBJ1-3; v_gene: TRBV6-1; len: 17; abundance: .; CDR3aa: CASSEAWPGLSGNTIYF; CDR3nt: TGTGCCAGCAGTGAAGCGTGGCCGGGTCTCTCTGGAAACACCATATATTTT
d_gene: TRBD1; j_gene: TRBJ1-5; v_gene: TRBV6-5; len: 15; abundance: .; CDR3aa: CASRSGGSGNQPQHF; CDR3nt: TGTGCCAGCAGATCAGGGGGCTCGGGCAATCAGCCCCAGCATTTT
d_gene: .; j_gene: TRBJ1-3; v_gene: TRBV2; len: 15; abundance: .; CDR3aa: CASSDGGYLGNTIYF; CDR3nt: TGTGCCAGCAGTGACGGCGGCTACCTCGGAAACACCATATATTTT
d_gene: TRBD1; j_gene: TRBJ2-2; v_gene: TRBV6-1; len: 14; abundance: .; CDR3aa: CASSWTGNTGELFF; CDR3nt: TGTGCCAGCAGTTGGACAGGGAACACCGGGGAGCTGTTTTTT
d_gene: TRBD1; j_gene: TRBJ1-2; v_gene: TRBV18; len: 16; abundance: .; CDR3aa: CASSPLITGDDYGYTF; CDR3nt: TGTGCCAGCTCACCACTAATTACAGGGGACGACTATGGCTACACCTTC
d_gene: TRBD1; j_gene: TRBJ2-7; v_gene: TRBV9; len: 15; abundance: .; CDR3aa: CASSRDRVAGYEQYF; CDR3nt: TGTGCCAGCAGCCGGGACAGGGTGGCAGGTTACGAGCAGTACTTC
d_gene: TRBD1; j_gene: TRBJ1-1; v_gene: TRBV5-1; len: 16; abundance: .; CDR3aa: CASSLEGTGAGTEAFF; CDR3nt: TGCGCCAGCAGCTTGGAAGGTACAGGGGCAGGTACTGAAGCTTTCTTT
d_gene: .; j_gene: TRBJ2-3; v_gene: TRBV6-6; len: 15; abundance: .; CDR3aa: CASRWANHIPDTQYF; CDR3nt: TGTGCCAGCAGGTGGGCTAACCATATCCCAGATACGCAGTATTTT
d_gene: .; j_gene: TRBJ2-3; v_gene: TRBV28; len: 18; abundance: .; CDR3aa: CASSLNRGGGLDTDTQYF; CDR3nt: TGTGCCAGCAGTTTAAATCGGGGCGGAGGTCTTGACACAGATACGCAGTATTTT
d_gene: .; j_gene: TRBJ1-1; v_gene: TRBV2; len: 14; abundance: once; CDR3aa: CASSEGGWGTEAFF; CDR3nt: TGTGCCAGCAGTGAGGGGGGTTGGGGCACTGAAGCTTTCTTT
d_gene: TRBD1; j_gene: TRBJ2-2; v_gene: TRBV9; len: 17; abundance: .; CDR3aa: CASTKTRTGGDTGELFF; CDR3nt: TGTGCCAGCACCAAGACCAGGACAGGGGGCGACACCGGGGAGCTGTTTTTT
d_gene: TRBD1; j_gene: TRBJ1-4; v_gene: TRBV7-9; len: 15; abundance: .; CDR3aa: CASSPRQGTGEKLFF; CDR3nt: TGTGCCAGCAGCCCGAGACAGGGGACAGGGGAAAAACTGTTTTTT
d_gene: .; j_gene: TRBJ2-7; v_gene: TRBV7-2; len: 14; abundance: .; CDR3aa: CASSHRRGTYEQYF; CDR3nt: TGTGCCAGCAGCCATAGGCGGGGAACCTACGAGCAGTACTTC
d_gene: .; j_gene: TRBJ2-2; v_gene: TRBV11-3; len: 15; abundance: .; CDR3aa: CASSRRQENTGELFF; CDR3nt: TGTGCCAGCAGCCGTAGACAGGAAAACACCGGGGAGCTGTTTTTT
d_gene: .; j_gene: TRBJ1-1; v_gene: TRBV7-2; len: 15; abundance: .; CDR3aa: CASSLITGMNTEAFF; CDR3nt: TGTGCCAGCAGCTTGATAACAGGCATGAACACTGAAGCTTTCTTT
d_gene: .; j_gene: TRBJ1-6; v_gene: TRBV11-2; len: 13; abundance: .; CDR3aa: CASCWGPNSPLHF; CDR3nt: TGTGCCAGCTGCTGGGGGCCTAATTCACCCCTCCACTTT
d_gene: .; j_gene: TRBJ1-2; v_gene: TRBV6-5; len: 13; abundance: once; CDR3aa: CASSYSEQGGYTF; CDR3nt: TGTGCCAGCAGTTACTCTGAACAGGGAGGCTACACCTTC
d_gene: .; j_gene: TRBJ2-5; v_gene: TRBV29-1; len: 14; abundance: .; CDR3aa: CSVGWGMYQETQYF; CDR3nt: TGCAGCGTTGGGTGGGGAATGTACCAAGAGACCCAGTACTTC
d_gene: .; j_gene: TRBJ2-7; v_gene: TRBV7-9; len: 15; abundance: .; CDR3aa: CASSSGGLPNYEQYF; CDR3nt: TGTGCCAGCAGCTCCGGGGGACTTCCGAACTACGAGCAGTACTTC
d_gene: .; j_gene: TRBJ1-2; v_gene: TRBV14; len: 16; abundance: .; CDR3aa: CASSQTPGPLGYGYTF; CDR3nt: TGTGCCAGCAGCCAAACCCCGGGACCACTGGGGTATGGCTACACCTTC
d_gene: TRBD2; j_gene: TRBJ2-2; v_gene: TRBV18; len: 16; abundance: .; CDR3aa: CASSPRGLAYTGELFF; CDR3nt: TGTGCCAGCTCACCACGTGGACTAGCGTATACCGGGGAGCTGTTTTTT
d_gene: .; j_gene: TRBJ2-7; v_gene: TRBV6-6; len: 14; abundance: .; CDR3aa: CASTTIRGVNEQYF; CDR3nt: TGTGCCAGCACCACTATCAGGGGGGTCAACGAGCAGTACTTC
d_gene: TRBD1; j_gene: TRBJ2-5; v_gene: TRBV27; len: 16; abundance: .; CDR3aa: CASSFLSGTGEETQYF; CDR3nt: TGTGCCAGCAGTTTCCTATCCGGGACAGGGGAAGAGACCCAGTACTTC
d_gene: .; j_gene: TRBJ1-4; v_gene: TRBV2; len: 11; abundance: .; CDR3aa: CASLDNEKLFF; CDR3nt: TGTGCCAGCTTGGACAATGAAAAACTGTTTTTT
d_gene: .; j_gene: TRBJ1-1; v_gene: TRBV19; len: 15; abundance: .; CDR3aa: CASSIAPGRKGWAFF; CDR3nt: TGTGCCAGTAGTATAGCCCCCGGCAGGAAAGGATGGGCTTTCTTT